The T cell receptor beta chain described here comes from a study of T cell responses to AZD1222 COVID-19 vaccine. Note on this clone: Its target is unknown.

Study-wide findings and caveats: Most donors were white British and more were female, and clonal diversity was possibly underestimated. The study identified only five or six AZD1222 recipients as seropositive at baseline. Regions left unmutated in variants are reportedly the target of nearly half of spike-specific TCRs.

The length of the CDR3 is 12 residues. V was shortened by 6 bases and J by 4 bases, with 11 bases between the two germline ends. Germline V gene lookup returns CDR1 SQVTM and CDR2 ANQGSEA. Using immunoSEQ multiplex PCR, the repertoire was profiled, and TCRdb retains in-frame clones only, with some absent. The data show about 70,000 clones, around nine tenths seen once. Researchers grouped second doses given at about 4 or about 12 weeks into one pool. The clonotype originates from an adult who received the AZD1222 COVID-19 vaccine. This chain links TRBV29-1 with TRBJ2-3; D uncertain. The source was peripheral blood, collected 28 days after the second AZD1222 dose. CDR3 nucleotide sequence: TGCAGCGTCGCCGCTTTTCCAGATACGCAGTATTTT. Translation gives CSVAAFPDTQYF.